This TCR beta chain comes out of a study of T cells after yellow fever vaccination (dated by TCRdb to the late 2010s). A note on the overall study: The SMART-Seq v4 Ultra Low Input RNA kit was used to prepare libraries from fractions with low cell numbers. Blood was collected at multiple timepoints before and after primary and secondary immunization, and bulk PBMC replicates and cell subsets were isolated. Two healthy male donors, one aged 18 to 30 and one aged 30 to 39 years, were included in the cohort. To follow T-cell clones before and after primary and booster YFV17D yellow fever vaccination, bulk TCR alpha and beta repertoires were sequenced over time.

Of note for this clonotype: Its antigen specificity is not known. No much larger clone exists at a distance of one base, and base qualities are not known.

The treatment or condition label, read with the paper, signifies: live attenuated yellow fever vaccine strain. PBMCs were isolated from peripheral blood using a standard Ficoll-Paque protocol. CD4 and CD8 T-cell fractions were isolated with Dynabeads CD4 and CD8 positive selection kits. TriZol was used to extract RNA from bulk PBMCs, from CD4 and CD8 fractions, and from dextramer-positive and dextramer-negative fractions. Trimming takes 0 bases from V and 10 bases from J, and the germline ends sit 10 bases apart. As encoded in the germline V gene, CDR1 is LGHNA while CDR2 is YSLEER. Counted from cysteine to phenylalanine, this CDR3 has 13 amino acids. Only the CDR3 DNA stays, 39 bases, in frame from base 1. The reads were generated on an Illumina NovaSeq 6000. TCR cDNA was synthesized by 5'RACE template switching, through which a universal primer site and unique molecular identifiers were introduced. cDNA synthesis was primed from both the TCR alpha and TCR beta constant segments. Library amplification involved two PCR steps, and the second step added sample barcodes and sequencing adapters. Libraries were sequenced on Illumina HiSeq 2500 (2x100 bp) or NovaSeq (2x150 bp). The study's own analysis went as follows. Demultiplexing of reads and collapsing into UMI consensus sequences were performed with MIGEC, and V(D)J alignment was carried out with MiXCR. Vaccine-responding clonotypes were defined with edgeR using replicate PBMC samples, requiring FDR below 0.01 and a log2 fold change above 5 up to day 15. Bulk clonotypes were assigned CD4 or CD8 identity according to which sequenced CD4 or CD8 repertoire held them at higher abundance. TCRdb's own reprocessing of the public reads used fastp at Q25 and MiXCR and kept productive beta chains. A single entry per CDR3 protein holds the most common genes and DNA from its merged rows. None of the V and J calls come from the authors' own analysis; TCRdb made them. This sample is represented by some 300,000 distinct CDR3 sequences; roughly 9% of them were singletons. Of the sample, about 3% falls within the top ten clones.

Beyond this particular receptor, the publication reports: The secondary T-cell response was found to be weaker but faster than the primary response, with a peak reached on day 5 rather than on day 15. The study included only a couple of donors, which limits how far the findings can be generalized. A small share of clonotypes occurred in both CD4 and CD8 compartments, likely arising from convergent recombination. After the booster, most clones that had expanded after primary vaccination were detected again (nearly 98% of CD4 and 70% to 90% of CD8), suggesting broad maintenance of memory. FACS-sorted repertoires could contain abundant contaminating clonotypes from the bulk population, so computational filtering was required.

The sequences come from CD4+ T cells sorted from PBMCs, collected 5 days after the yellow fever booster vaccination. The sequence was obtained from a young man who received the YFV17D yellow fever vaccine. This chain is built from TRBV4-3 and TRBJ2-1; a confident D gene designation cannot be given. The nucleotide sequence reads as follows: TGCGCCAGCAGCCAAGATCAGTCCGTGGAGCAGTTCTTC. This is translated as CASSQDQSVEQFF.